This entry is about one T cell receptor beta chain. As yet, its antigen is unknown. TCRdb re-derived calls from the RT-PCR reads in MiXCR, one entry per CDR3 protein. In the table there are about 170,000 distinct CDR3 sequences, around 10% of which are singletons. This CDR3 is built from 14 residues. Trimming removed 3 bases at V and 4 bases at J, with 16 bases between. The germline V gene encodes CDR1 SQVTM and CDR2 ANQGSEA. The data were obtained in a study of response to subunit inactivated influenza vaccine. Findings and limits, study-wide: T cells newly recruited by each seasonal influenza vaccination are few, the authors suggested.

The TCR originated in a man between 50 and 70 years old who received an inactivated influenza vaccine. The specimen comprised CD8+ T cells sorted from PBMCs, sampled less than 30 months after vaccination. The chain has TRBV29-1 and TRBJ2-7, with a tentative D call TRBD1 (6 bases). CDR3 loop: CSVEQGRFGYEQYF. In DNA, the CDR3 is TGCAGCGTTGAGCAGGGGCGCTTCGGATACGAGCAGTACTTC.